The following is a T cell receptor (beta chain) sequence with its context. Its antigen is not known. With UMI labels, 5' RACE was used to prepare the TRB cDNA libraries. TCRdb reanalyzed the 5' RACE reads and collapses them to one entry per CDR3 protein, without DNA. The sample's table shows around 160,000 distinct CDR3 sequences. The data originate from a study of CXCR3-negative and CXCR3-positive naive CD8 T cells. General study points: Naive subsets were similarly diverse, while memory CD8+ repertoires were much less diverse. PBMCs showed partially decreased CXCR3 expression after cryopreservation, and most assays used fresh PBMCs. Against CXCR3-negative naive cells, CXCR3-positive naive cells showed more hydrophobic TRB CDR3s.

CDR1 SEHNR and CDR2 FQNEAQ come from the germline V gene (reference sequence). CDR3 size: 13 residues. Sorting was done in triplicate for each CD8+ T cell subset (300,000 cells each). The clonotype was recovered from a human donor in good health. Some clones in this sample may be carry-over from other donors' samples. The chain uses TRBV7-9 and TRBJ2-2; TCRdb designates TRBD1, a call that cannot be tested without DNA. Material for sequencing was naive CXCR3+ CD8+ T cells from blood. Sample subset: CD45RO-CCR7+CD27+CD95- naive CD8+ T cells expressing CXCR3 (TNR3+). The CDR3: CASTLEGTGELFF.